These T cell receptor beta chains were read from a single sample in a study of shared clonotypes between healthy human individuals. Repertoires were generated with immunoSEQ multiplex PCR, while TCRdb's copy carries only in-frame clones and drops some. The data contain some 2.4 million clones, 93% of them seen just once; the ten biggest clones take up more than 0.35%. Sequencing used naive CD4+ T cells from PBMCs. The receptors here all came from a man between 18 and 35 years old in good health. Some clones in this sample may be carry-over from other donors' samples. Each CDR3 is given with its conserved first and last residue. Each record gives: J gene, D gene, V gene, clone size, CDR3 DNA, CDR3 protein. The D gene is left open where the match is weak. Where a row states a size, it is once, few, many or the class of an expanded clone; other rows omit it.

j_gene: TRBJ2-1; d_gene: .; v_gene: TRBV7-3; abundance: .; CDR3nt: TGTGCCAGCAGCTTGGGGTCCTACAATGAGCAGTTCTTC; CDR3aa: CASSLGSYNEQFF
j_gene: TRBJ2-7; d_gene: .; v_gene: TRBV5-6; abundance: .; CDR3nt: TGTGCCAGCAGCTTGAGGGGATTAAGGAGGCCTAACACCTACGAGCAGTACTTC; CDR3aa: CASSLRGLRRPNTYEQYF
j_gene: TRBJ1-1; d_gene: .; v_gene: TRBV9; abundance: few; CDR3nt: TGTGCCAGCAGCGTAGCCGGGAACACTGAAGCTTTCTTT; CDR3aa: CASSVAGNTEAFF
j_gene: TRBJ1-5; d_gene: .; v_gene: TRBV28; abundance: .; CDR3nt: TGTGCCAGCATCGAAGGGGGGGCGGTTAGTCAGCCCCAGCATTTT; CDR3aa: CASIEGGAVSQPQHF
j_gene: TRBJ2-1; d_gene: .; v_gene: TRBV5-4; abundance: .; CDR3nt: TGTGCCAGCAGCTTCGGCAGGTCCTACAATGAGCAGTTCTTC; CDR3aa: CASSFGRSYNEQFF
j_gene: TRBJ2-7; d_gene: TRBD2; v_gene: TRBV15; abundance: once; CDR3nt: TGTGCCACCAGCGGGGGTCCGACTAGCGGGAGACTTCGATCTTCCTACGAGCAGTACTTC; CDR3aa: CATSGGPTSGRLRSSYEQYF
j_gene: TRBJ1-2; d_gene: .; v_gene: TRBV28; abundance: .; CDR3nt: TGTGCCAGCAGTTTCAGGGGAGGCTATGGCTACACCTTC; CDR3aa: CASSFRGGYGYTF
j_gene: TRBJ2-3; d_gene: TRBD2; v_gene: TRBV5-1; abundance: .; CDR3nt: TGCGCCAGCACCCCCCGGAATAGCGGGAATTCAGATACGCAGTATTTT; CDR3aa: CASTPRNSGNSDTQYF
j_gene: TRBJ2-7; d_gene: TRBD2; v_gene: TRBV30; abundance: .; CDR3nt: TGTGCCTGGAGTGTGAGCAGGAGCGGGAGGGCCTATGTGGTCTACGAGCAGTACTTC; CDR3aa: CAWSVSRSGRAYVVYEQYF
j_gene: TRBJ1-2; d_gene: TRBD1; v_gene: TRBV28; abundance: .; CDR3nt: TGTGCCCTCCGGGACAGGGATTTTAGGGGCTACACCTTC; CDR3aa: CALRDRDFRGYTF
j_gene: TRBJ2-7; d_gene: .; v_gene: TRBV28; abundance: .; CDR3nt: TGTGCCAGCAGCCCGCTCTTAGACAGGCACCCTTCCTACGAGCAGTACTTC; CDR3aa: CASSPLLDRHPSYEQYF
j_gene: TRBJ2-1; d_gene: .; v_gene: TRBV7-9; abundance: .; CDR3nt: TGTGCCAGCAGCGTCTCGGGCAGCCGCAATGAGCAGTTCTTC; CDR3aa: CASSVSGSRNEQFF
j_gene: TRBJ1-5; d_gene: .; v_gene: TRBV7-5; abundance: .; CDR3nt: TGTGCCAGAAGCTTAGTGCGGGGCAATCAGCCCCAGCATTTT; CDR3aa: CARSLVRGNQPQHF
j_gene: TRBJ1-1; d_gene: .; v_gene: TRBV5-1; abundance: .; CDR3nt: TGCGCCAGCAGCTTCGCCAGGGCGTACACTGAAGCTTTCTTT; CDR3aa: CASSFARAYTEAFF
j_gene: TRBJ1-4; d_gene: .; v_gene: TRBV30; abundance: .; CDR3nt: TGTGCCTGGAGTGTGGCGTATGAAAAACTGTTTTTT; CDR3aa: CAWSVAYEKLFF
j_gene: TRBJ2-7; d_gene: .; v_gene: TRBV5-1; abundance: once; CDR3nt: TGCGCCAGCAGCTTGGCTGGGGGGAACGAGCAGTACTTC; CDR3aa: CASSLAGGNEQYF
j_gene: TRBJ1-4; d_gene: TRBD1; v_gene: TRBV6-5; abundance: .; CDR3nt: TGTGCCAGCAGTTACCGTGGCACAGGGGATGAAAAACTGTTTTTT; CDR3aa: CASSYRGTGDEKLFF
j_gene: TRBJ2-3; d_gene: .; v_gene: TRBV18; abundance: .; CDR3nt: TGTGCCAGCTCACCCGTCAGGGCACTGAGTAGCACAGATACGCAGTATTTT; CDR3aa: CASSPVRALSSTDTQYF
j_gene: TRBJ2-5; d_gene: TRBD2; v_gene: TRBV7-3; abundance: .; CDR3nt: TGTGCCAGCAGCCCCCGGAGGGCGGGGGTGTACTTC; CDR3aa: CASSPRRAGVYF
j_gene: TRBJ2-7; d_gene: TRBD2; v_gene: TRBV15; abundance: .; CDR3nt: TGTGCCACCAGCAGTGCTAGCGGGAGGGCCGGTGAGCAGTACTTC; CDR3aa: CATSSASGRAGEQYF
j_gene: TRBJ2-5; d_gene: TRBD2; v_gene: TRBV7-9; abundance: .; CDR3nt: TGTGCCAGCAGCTTAGGGACTAGACTTCGCCAGACCCAGTACTTC; CDR3aa: CASSLGTRLRQTQYF
j_gene: TRBJ2-5; d_gene: TRBD2; v_gene: TRBV4-3; abundance: .; CDR3nt: TGCGCCAGCAGCCGGAATCTAGCGGGAGGGAGGGGGTCAATATTGTGGGAGACCCAGTACTTC; CDR3aa: CASSRNLAGGRGSILWETQYF
j_gene: TRBJ2-1; d_gene: .; v_gene: TRBV4-2; abundance: .; CDR3nt: TGTGCCAGCAGCCAAGAGGTTAGGGACACGAGATACAATGAGCAGTTCTTC; CDR3aa: CASSQEVRDTRYNEQFF
j_gene: TRBJ2-3; d_gene: .; v_gene: TRBV18; abundance: .; CDR3nt: TGTGCCAGCTCACCACGTAGGGGCAGTTTGGTCGATACGCAGTATTTT; CDR3aa: CASSPRRGSLVDTQYF
j_gene: TRBJ1-2; d_gene: TRBD1; v_gene: TRBV30; abundance: .; CDR3nt: TGTGCCTGGAGTAGATGGACAGGGGTCTATGGCTACACCTTC; CDR3aa: CAWSRWTGVYGYTF
j_gene: TRBJ2-5; d_gene: TRBD1; v_gene: TRBV6-1; abundance: .; CDR3nt: TGTGCCAGCACTGGGACAGGGGGCGTAGAGACCCAGTACTTC; CDR3aa: CASTGTGGVETQYF
j_gene: TRBJ2-7; d_gene: .; v_gene: TRBV5-1; abundance: .; CDR3nt: TGCGCCAGCAGCTTGGATTGGACCGAGCAGTACTTC; CDR3aa: CASSLDWTEQYF
j_gene: TRBJ1-3; d_gene: .; v_gene: TRBV4-3; abundance: .; CDR3nt: TGCGCCAGCAGCCAAGATTCGCGGAACACCATATATTTT; CDR3aa: CASSQDSRNTIYF
j_gene: TRBJ2-1; d_gene: .; v_gene: TRBV4-2; abundance: .; CDR3nt: TGTGCCAGCAGCCAGCCGGGCCTAGCAGCGTACAATGAGCAGTTCTTC; CDR3aa: CASSQPGLAAYNEQFF
j_gene: TRBJ1-1; d_gene: .; v_gene: TRBV4-1; abundance: .; CDR3nt: TGCGCCAGCAGCCACTCAGCGTTAAGAGGGCTCACTGAAGCTTTCTTT; CDR3aa: CASSHSALRGLTEAFF
j_gene: TRBJ1-4; d_gene: .; v_gene: TRBV4-1; abundance: .; CDR3nt: TGCGCCAGCAGCCAACACAGTGAAAAACTGTTTTTT; CDR3aa: CASSQHSEKLFF
j_gene: TRBJ2-3; d_gene: TRBD1; v_gene: TRBV2; abundance: .; CDR3nt: TGTGCCAGCAGTCGGCGGACAGGGACAAGAGATACGCAGTATTTT; CDR3aa: CASSRRTGTRDTQYF
j_gene: TRBJ2-1; d_gene: TRBD2; v_gene: TRBV19; abundance: .; CDR3nt: TGTGCCAGTAGAGCGGGGAACAGATTGAGCTACAATGAGCAGTTCTTC; CDR3aa: CASRAGNRLSYNEQFF